Ten or more counts support the clone carrying this TCR beta chain. Its specificity is not known. The data originate from a study of CD8 T cells in ankylosing spondylitis. CDR3 length equals 14 residues. V shed 1 base and J shed 5 bases, with 12 bases lying between them. The germline CDR1 and CDR2 sequences are SGHTA and FQGNSA. Findings of the study overall: Significant enrichment of disease-linked clones was reportedly seen in matched ankylosing spondylitis synovial fluid. With a CD8+ phenotype, disease-linked clones were relatively rare in peripheral blood.

TCRdb called the 5' RACE reads again in MiXCR, with one record for every CDR3 protein. The sample contains approximately 140,000 distinct CDR3 sequences, 44% of which appear only once. V is TRBV7-2 and J is TRBJ2-7, with D uncertain. The sequenced sample was synovial fluid, either unsorted or a sorted T cell fraction (not recorded which). The TCR originated in a male donor with ankylosing spondylitis. The CDR3 region has the DNA TGTGCCAGCAGCTTAGATGGGGTACTCGACGAGCAGTACTTC. Translated: CASSLDGVLDEQYF. The variable domain in full, with the rest retrieved from reference TRBV7-2 and TRBJ2-7, is GAGVSQSPSNKVTEKGKDVELRCDPISGHTALYWYRQSLGQGLEFLIYFQGNSAPDKSGLPSDRFSAERTGGSVSTLTIQRTQQEDSAVYLCASSLDGVLDEQYFGPGTRLTVT.